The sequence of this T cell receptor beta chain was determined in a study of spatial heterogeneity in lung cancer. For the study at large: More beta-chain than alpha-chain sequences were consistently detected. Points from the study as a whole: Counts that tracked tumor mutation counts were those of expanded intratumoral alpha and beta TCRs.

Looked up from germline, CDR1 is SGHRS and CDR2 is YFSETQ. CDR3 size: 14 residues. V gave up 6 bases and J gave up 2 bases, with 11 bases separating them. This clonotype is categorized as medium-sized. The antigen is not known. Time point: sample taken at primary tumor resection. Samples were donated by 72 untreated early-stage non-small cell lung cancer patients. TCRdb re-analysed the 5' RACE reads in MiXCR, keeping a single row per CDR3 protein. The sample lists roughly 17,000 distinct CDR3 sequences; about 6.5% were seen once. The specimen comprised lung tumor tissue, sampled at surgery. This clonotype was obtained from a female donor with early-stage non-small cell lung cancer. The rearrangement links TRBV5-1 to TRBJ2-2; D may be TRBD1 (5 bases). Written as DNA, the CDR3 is TGCGCCAGCACCCGGACACAAAACACCGGGGAGCTGTTTTTT. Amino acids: CASTRTQNTGELFF.